A few counts support the clone carrying this T cell receptor beta chain. What it binds is not known. The data belong to a study of T cell clones after liver transplantation. Study-level background: Pre-transplant mixed lymphocyte reactions yielded third-party-reactive TCRbeta sequences as comparators for graft-donor-reactive sequences. Blood was drawn pre-transplant, before withdrawal, and after full or failed withdrawal. Study-level results: Donor-reactive sequences fell more than third party-reactive ones, suggesting partial deletion.

This table comes from immunoSEQ multiplex PCR, and its TCRdb copy is limited to in-frame clones, with some not included. The sample yields more than 95,000 clones, 82% seen once. The clonotype was recovered from a human donor who received a liver transplant. Sequenced material: CD4+ T cells from blood, taken before liver transplant.

CDR3 coding DNA: TGTGCCAGCAGCTCCCACAGGGGAGGGACTGAAGCTTTCTTT. Translation: CASSSHRGGTEAFF. This sequence joins TRBV7-6 and TRBJ1-1; 7 positions agree with TRBD1. The CDR3 extends over 14 amino acids. The J segment lost 5 bases and the V segment lost 4 bases, leaving 7 bases of the junction unmatched. Germline loops: CDR1 SGHVS, CDR2 FNYEAQ.